These 30 T cell receptor beta chains were all obtained from the same sample, sequenced in a study of blood T cell repertoires in COVID-19. Assay used: immunoSEQ multiplex PCR; TCRdb lists only in-frame clones, some missing. The sample contains 130,000 to 150,000 clones, about 85% of which appear only once. Material: peripheral blood. All receptors derive from a woman between 40 and 55 years old with active or convalescent COVID-19.

The rearrangement links TRBV10-3 to TRBJ2-3; 8 bases are shared with TRBD2. The CDR3 runs 17 residues. With 0 bases clipped from V and 2 bases from J, the junction kept 7 bases outside the gene matches. Per germline, CDR1 ENHRY and CDR2 SYGVKD. This CDR3 reads CAISESRGGTPTDTQYF. For the CDR3, the DNA is TGTGCCATCAGTGAGTCTCGCGGGGGGACACCCACAGATACGCAGTATTTT.

In this sample, this clone turned up once. The rearrangement links TRBV6-5 to TRBJ2-2; 12 bases map to TRBD2. This CDR3 has 15 residues. CDR1 MNHEY and CDR2 SVGAGI come from the germline V gene. V was clipped by 5 bases and J by 3 bases; unmatched bases: 1. The CDR3 sequence: CASSRLAGDTGELFF. DNA for the CDR3: TGTGCCAGCAGTCGACTAGCGGGAGACACCGGGGAGCTGTTTTTT.

J is TRBJ1-5 and V is TRBV7-2, with D possibly being TRBD1 (6 bases). The V end was cut by 6 bases, the J end by 7 bases, with 16 bases between. Germline V lookup: CDR1 SGHTA, CDR2 FQGNSA. The CDR3 covers 14 residues. The CDR3 DNA reads as TGTGCCAGCAGTATCAACAGGGTTGACCAGCCCCAGCATTTT. This gives the protein CASSINRVDQPQHF.

This chain links TRBV29-1 with TRBJ1-2, with D hard to call. Trimming took 5 bases from V and 4 from J, leaving 11 bases between them. Germline-derived CDR1 and CDR2 are SQVTM and ANQGSEA. This CDR3 comprises 12 residues. CDR3 sequence reads: CSVQEGPYGYTF. CDR3 sequence (DNA): TGCAGCGTTCAGGAGGGCCCCTATGGCTACACCTTC.

This chain connects TRBV5-8 to TRBJ2-7; 9 bases agree with TRBD1. The CDR3 sequence is 17 residues long. The V segment lost 3 bases and the J segment 3 bases; nucleotides outside the gene matches: 13. Looked up from germline, CDR1 is SGHTS and CDR2 is YDEGEE. For the CDR3, the DNA is TGTGCCAGCAGCTATAATTCCGGGACAGGGTATGACTACGAGCAGTACTTC. Its translation: CASSYNSGTGYDYEQYF.

This chain connects TRBV7-2 to TRBJ2-7; 8 nucleotides agree with TRBD1. The junction had 4 bases not matched to a gene; V was cut back by 3 bases and J by 0 bases. Germline CDR1 is SGHTA and CDR2 is FQGNSA. CDR3 size: 15 residues. The CDR3 region has the DNA TGTGCCAGCAGCTTGGACAGGGATCCCTCCTACGAGCAGTACTTC. This sequence encodes CASSLDRDPSYEQYF.

J is TRBJ1-5 and V is TRBV28, with TRBD1 matching over 7 bases. With V trimmed by 6 bases and J by 0 bases, 5 bases remained unmatched. There are 15 residues in the CDR3. In germline, CDR1 is MDHEN, CDR2 SYDVKM. In nucleotides, the CDR3 is TGTGCCAGCAGGTGGGGACAGCATAGCAATCAGCCCCAGCATTTT. It yields the protein CASRWGQHSNQPQHF. Supplemented by reference TRBV28 and TRBJ1-5, the full variable domain reads DVKVTQSSRYLVKRTGEKVFLECVQDMDHENMFWYRQDPGLGLRLIYFSYDVKMKEKGDIPEGYSVSREKKERFSLILESASTNQTSMYLCASRWGQHSNQPQHFGDGTRLSIL.

The chain carries TRBV20-1 and TRBJ2-3; the D gene is possibly TRBD1 (5 bases). V lost 3 bases, J lost 0 bases, and 13 bases lay in between. CDR1 and CDR2 from the germline V gene are DFQATT and SNEGSKA (reference sequence). The CDR3 totals 15 residues. The CDR3 sequence: CSASLGVSSTDTQYF. CDR3 bases: TGCAGTGCTAGTCTAGGGGTCTCTAGCACAGATACGCAGTATTTT.

The CDR3 DNA reads TGTGCCAGCAGCTTAGCAGGTTCAGGGGGCTTGGGAGCTTTCTTT. Translating it yields CASSLAGSGGLGAFF. The rearrangement links TRBV7-9 to TRBJ1-1; 8 bases match TRBD1. V shed 0 bases, J shed 10 bases, and the junction held 10 bases outside the gene matches. Germline V gives CDR1 SEHNR, CDR2 FQNEAQ (reference sequence). This CDR3 region has 15 residues.

The chain is built from TRBV28 and TRBJ1-2; 9 nucleotides match TRBD1. Germline V gives CDR1 MDHEN, CDR2 SYDVKM. After removal of 6 bases from V and 3 bases from J, the junction contained 11 bases not matched to a gene. CDR3 size: 16 residues. The CDR3 bases are TGTGCCAGCAGCACCTCTGGGACAGGGACTCACTATGGCTACACCTTC. This gives the protein CASSTSGTGTHYGYTF.

This clone turned up a few times. The J gene is TRBJ1-2, the V gene TRBV9; weak D call: TRBD1 (5 bases). The germline V gene encodes CDR1 SGDLS and CDR2 YYNGEE. The CDR3 runs to 15 residues. Trimming left V 1 base short and J 4 bases short, with 14 bases between. The CDR3 here is CASSVHQGSTYGYTF. As DNA, the CDR3 is TGTGCCAGCAGCGTACATCAGGGATCTACCTATGGCTACACCTTC.

The J gene is TRBJ1-2, the V gene TRBV4-1; the D is unclear. Germline V gene lookup returns CDR1 MGHRA and CDR2 YSYEKL. The CDR3 is 16 residues long. The V and J ends lost 0 bases and 0 bases respectively, with 11 bases between them. This CDR3 is CASSQDYQMTNYGYTF. CDR3 coding DNA: TGCGCCAGCAGCCAAGATTATCAGATGACTAACTATGGCTACACCTTC.

The chain links TRBV5-1 to TRBJ2-2, with D hard to call. With 1 base removed from V and 1 base from J, the gap between germline ends came to 8 bases. Germline V gene sequence: CDR1 SGHRS, CDR2 YFSETQ. The CDR3 consists of 15 residues. The CDR3 sequence is CASSLNSLNTGELFF. As DNA, the CDR3 is TGCGCCAGCAGCTTGAACAGCCTGAACACCGGGGAGCTGTTTTTT.

The table lists this clone with a count of one. This chain links TRBV7-6 with TRBJ2-1; 8 nucleotides align to TRBD2. This CDR3 contains 17 residues. CDR1 is SGHVS and CDR2 is FNYEAQ in the germline V gene. V lost 5 bases, J lost 5 bases, and 14 bases stayed unmatched. In nucleotides, the CDR3 is TGTGCCAGCAGCGCTTATGTGTCGGTAGCGGGGAACAATGAGCAGTTCTTC. As protein: CASSAYVSVAGNNEQFF.

The chain employs TRBV6-6 and TRBJ2-6; maybe TRBD1 (6 bases). V shed 7 bases and J shed 2 bases, with 15 bases lying between them. The CDR3 sequence is 16 residues long. Germline loops: CDR1 MNHNY, CDR2 SVGAGI (reference sequence). The CDR3 DNA reads TGTGCCAGCACTAAAACAGGGACCGCTGGGGCCAACGTCCTGACTTTC. Amino acid sequence: CASTKTGTAGANVLTF.

V is TRBV3-1 (or the pseudogene TRBV3-2) and J is TRBJ1-4; D remains unclear. This CDR3 is 15 amino acids long. Trimming took 1 base from V and 8 from J, leaving 14 bases between them. CDR1 LGHDT and CDR2 YNNKEL come from the germline V gene (reference sequence). CDR3 DNA: TGTGCCAGCAGCCAAGCCAACGGTCGTTGGGAAAAACTGTTTTTT. Protein: CASSQANGRWEKLFF.

This clone has just one count. V gene TRBV9 combines with J gene TRBJ2-7, with D possibly being TRBD2 (6 bases). This CDR3 comprises 14 residues. V lost 4 bases, J lost 4 bases, and 15 bases lay in between. The germline CDR1 and CDR2 sequences are SGDLS and YYNGEE. The CDR3 reads CASSPGRERYEQYF. The CDR3 DNA is TGTGCCAGCAGCCCCGGCCGGGAGAGATACGAGCAGTACTTC.

The V and J genes are TRBV5-1 and TRBJ1-3; 9 bases match TRBD1. Germline values: CDR1 SGHRS, CDR2 YFSETQ. CDR3 size: 16 residues. The junction had 8 bases not matched to a gene; V was cut back by 7 bases and J by 0 bases. The CDR3 DNA follows: TGCGCCAGCCGACACAGGGGGCCGATCTCTGGAAACACCATATATTTT. Protein product: CASRHRGPISGNTIYF.

This chain uses TRBV29-1 with TRBJ2-1; D perhaps matches TRBD2 (5 bases). Germline assignment: CDR1 SQVTM and CDR2 ANQGSEA. The CDR3 loop spans 16 amino acids. The germline V and J ends were trimmed by 4 bases and 0 bases, with 16 bases remaining between them. In DNA, the CDR3 is TGCAGCGTTGTAGGAGGAGCCTTTAGCTCCTACAATGAGCAGTTCTTC. This encodes CSVVGGAFSSYNEQFF.

The gene calls are TRBV29-1 and TRBJ2-5; 8 positions match TRBD2. Germline trimming cut 8 bases from V and 4 bases from J; bases unmatched to any gene: 9. From germline, CDR1 is SQVTM and CDR2 ANQGSEA. This CDR3 contains 13 residues. The CDR3 DNA reads as TGCAGCACCCGGGGGGGGCCGGGAGAGACCCAGTACTTC. Its protein is CSTRGGPGETQYF.

The chain is built from TRBV28 and TRBJ1-4, with TRBD1 identical over 8 bases. The ends lost 6 bases at V and 7 bases at J; junction bases unmatched: 10. This CDR3 contains 15 residues. Looked up from germline, CDR1 is MDHEN and CDR2 is SYDVKM. CDR3 in DNA: TGTGCCAGCAGGGGGGGACAGGCGGTTAGTGAAAAACTGTTTTTT. It translates to CASRGGQAVSEKLFF. Combining the CDR3 with reference TRBV28 and TRBJ1-4 gives the whole variable domain DVKVTQSSRYLVKRTGEKVFLECVQDMDHENMFWYRQDPGLGLRLIYFSYDVKMKEKGDIPEGYSVSREKKERFSLILESASTNQTSMYLCASRGGQAVSEKLFFGSGTQLSVL.

By share, this clone ranks as medium-sized. This chain connects TRBV4-3 to TRBJ2-1, with TRBD1 matching over 11 bases. The CDR3 spans 16 residues. The junction had 4 bases not matched to a gene; V was cut back by 0 bases and J by 6 bases. The germline CDR1 and CDR2 sequences are LGHNA and YSLEER. CDR3 DNA sequence: TGCGCCAGCAGCCAAGATGCCGGGACAGGGGGCAATGAGCAGTTCTTC. Protein: CASSQDAGTGGNEQFF.

The chain couples TRBV19 to TRBJ1-4, with TRBD1 as a possible D gene (6 bases). This CDR3 is 15 amino acids long. Trimming stripped 6 bases from V and 4 bases from J, with 15 bases between. Germline CDR1 and CDR2: LNHDA and SQIVND (reference sequence). CDR3 amino acids: CASRDSLGYNEKLFF. CDR3 bases: TGTGCCAGTAGGGACAGCCTCGGCTATAATGAAAAACTGTTTTTT.

The chain uses TRBV28 and TRBJ1-3; tentatively, D is TRBD1 (6 bases). This CDR3 spans 16 amino acids. Deletions cut 5 bases from V and 2 bases from J, with 16 bases between. Germline assignment: CDR1 MDHEN and CDR2 SYDVKM. The CDR3 coding sequence is TGTGCCAGCAGTCCCAATACAGGGTTAACTGGAAACACCATATATTTT. Translated, it gives CASSPNTGLTGNTIYF.

The chain combines TRBV29-1 with TRBJ1-2, with 8 nucleotides matching TRBD1. The CDR3 contains 14 residues. CDR1 is SQVTM, CDR2 ANQGSEA, per germline. The junction had 13 bases not matched to a gene; V was cut back by 5 bases and J by 8 bases. CDR3 coding DNA: TGCAGCGTTAGTTCTGCGACAGGGGTCCTAGGCTACACCTTC. It encodes CSVSSATGVLGYTF.

The V call is TRBV5-1, the J call TRBJ1-3; 8 nucleotides align to TRBD1. The ends lost 3 bases at V and 2 bases at J; junction bases unmatched: 4. CDR1 is SGHRS and CDR2 is YFSETQ in the germline V gene. The CDR3 runs 15 residues. The CDR3 DNA is TGCGCCAGCAGCTCCGGGACAGGAACTGGAAACACCATATATTTT. Protein: CASSSGTGTGNTIYF.

The chain is built from TRBV7-2 and TRBJ2-1, with TRBD2 matching 15 bases. CDR1 is SGHTA, CDR2 FQGNSA, per germline. The V segment lost 3 bases and the J segment 8 bases; nucleotides outside the gene matches: 5. This CDR3 contains 16 residues. This CDR3 is CASSFGLAGGPYEQFF. The CDR3 DNA follows: TGTGCCAGCAGCTTCGGACTAGCGGGGGGGCCTTATGAGCAGTTCTTC.

This chain links TRBV27 with TRBJ1-2; 11 bases fit TRBD1. Germline V gene lookup returns CDR1 MNHEY and CDR2 SMNVEV (reference sequence). The V gene end was trimmed by 5 bases and the J gene end by 8 bases; junction bases not matched to a gene: 10. There are 15 residues in the CDR3. CDR3 sequence (DNA): TGTGCCAGCAGTCCCTGGACAGGGGGCTCTGAGGGCTACACCTTC. Translation gives CASSPWTGGSEGYTF.

The CDR3 DNA reads as TGTGCCATCAGTGAGTCGATTGGGCGGGACTCCGGGTACGAGCAGTACTTC. This codes for CAISESIGRDSGYEQYF. The chain recombines TRBV10-3 with TRBJ2-7; possibly TRBD2 for D (6 bases). V was cut by 0 bases and J by 4 bases, with 19 bases left in between. Germline V CDR1 and CDR2: ENHRY, SYGVKD. The CDR3 has 17 residues.

The chain recombines TRBV4-3 with TRBJ2-5, with D possibly being TRBD1 (6 bases). V was cut by 2 bases and J by 5 bases, with 12 bases left in between. Looked up from germline, CDR1 is LGHNA and CDR2 is YSLEER. CDR3 length: 14 residues. CDR3 loop: CASSQSSRGETQYF. The CDR3 DNA is TGCGCCAGCAGCCAAAGTTCAAGGGGGGAGACCCAGTACTTC.